This T cell receptor (beta chain) is from a study of blood T cell repertoires in COVID-19 (dated by TCRdb to the early 2020s). In the study overall: Samples from collaborators originated in the United States, Italy and Spain and spanned both the acute and convalescent phases of COVID-19. Sample metadata almost always included a de-identified subject ID, COVID-19 status, age in years and sex. The repertoires were made available in a free public database intended to serve as a resource for research on the immune response to SARS-CoV-2. The prospective study material was composed of cDNA or gDNA derived from T cells, B-cell-depleted T cells, or PBMCs. Where available, HLA class I and class II types were taken from metadata supplied by the sample provider and were not determined by assay-based typing. Subjects who had been exposed to COVID-19, were actively infected with it, or had recovered from it provided the deeply sampled blood TCRbeta repertoires that made up the dataset. Samples came from the ongoing ImmuneRACE study (first 160 participants) plus 1,254 subjects from 6 global collaborators. Broad study findings and their caveats: The quantity of clinical and demographic metadata differed by source and by participant and was supplied without curation.

As concerns this clone: Its antigen is currently not known. There are no base qualities to consult, and no much larger clone falls within one base.

The collaborating institutions used their own protocols to collect whole blood in K2EDTA tubes. For TCRbeta analysis, collaborators shipped samples in one of three forms: frozen whole blood, isolated PBMCs, or DNA extracted from either of those sample types. The junction carries 14 bases between V and J, which are trimmed by 2 bases and 7 bases respectively. Looking up the germline V gene yields CDR1 KGHDR and CDR2 SFDVKD. The CDR3 starts with the cysteine, ends with the phenylalanine, and has 15 residues. The CDR3 DNA has 45 bases and is translated from base 1. TCRbeta CDR3 regions were amplified from genomic DNA by means of the immunoSEQ Assay, a bias-controlled multiplex PCR. On the study's bioinformatics: Within the assay, amplification of reference gene primers was used to estimate how many nucleated cells each sample contained. To quantify the absolute abundance of each unique TCRbeta CDR3 rearrangement, sequence reads were collapsed and filtered. Productive Simpson clonality was computed per sample as the square root of Simpson's diversity index over productive rearrangements. Here the immuneACCESS table is served through TCRdb, limited to in-frame sequences with V and J called. Missing clones are a known gap in these copies; in checked studies unresolved V genes cover under half, and the rest lacks a known reason. Clone size and the V and J calls come from that table; the DNA yielded D and trimming. In all, the sample holds under 250,000 clones, and roughly 80% of those were seen once. The top ten clonotypes cover roughly 2.7% of the sample.

The sequence joins TRBV24-1 to TRBJ1-5; no D gene is confidently identified. This clonotype originated in a woman in her 70s with active or convalescent COVID-19. The sample was peripheral blood. Here is the DNA: TGTGCCACCAGTGATTCGACCCGCGGCCCCCAGCCCCAGCATTTT. This yields the protein CATSDSTRGPQPQHF.